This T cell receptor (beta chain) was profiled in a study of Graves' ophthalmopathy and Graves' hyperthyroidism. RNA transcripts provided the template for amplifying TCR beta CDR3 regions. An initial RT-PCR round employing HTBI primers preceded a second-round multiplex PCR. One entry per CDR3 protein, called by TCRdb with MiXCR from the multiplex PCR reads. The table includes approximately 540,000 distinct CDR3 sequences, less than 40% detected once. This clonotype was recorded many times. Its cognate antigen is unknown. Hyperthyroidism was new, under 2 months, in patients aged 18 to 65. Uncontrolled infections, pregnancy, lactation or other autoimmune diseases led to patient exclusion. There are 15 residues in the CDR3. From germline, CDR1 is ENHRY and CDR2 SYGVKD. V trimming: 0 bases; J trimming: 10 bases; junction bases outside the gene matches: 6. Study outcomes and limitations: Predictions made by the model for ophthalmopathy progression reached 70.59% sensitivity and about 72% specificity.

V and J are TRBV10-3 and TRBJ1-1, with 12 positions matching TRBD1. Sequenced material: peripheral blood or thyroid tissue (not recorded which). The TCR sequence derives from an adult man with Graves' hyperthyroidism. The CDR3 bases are TGTGCCATCAGTGAGTCGGGACAGGGGGCCGGGTCAGCTTTCTTT. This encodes CAISESGQGAGSAFF.